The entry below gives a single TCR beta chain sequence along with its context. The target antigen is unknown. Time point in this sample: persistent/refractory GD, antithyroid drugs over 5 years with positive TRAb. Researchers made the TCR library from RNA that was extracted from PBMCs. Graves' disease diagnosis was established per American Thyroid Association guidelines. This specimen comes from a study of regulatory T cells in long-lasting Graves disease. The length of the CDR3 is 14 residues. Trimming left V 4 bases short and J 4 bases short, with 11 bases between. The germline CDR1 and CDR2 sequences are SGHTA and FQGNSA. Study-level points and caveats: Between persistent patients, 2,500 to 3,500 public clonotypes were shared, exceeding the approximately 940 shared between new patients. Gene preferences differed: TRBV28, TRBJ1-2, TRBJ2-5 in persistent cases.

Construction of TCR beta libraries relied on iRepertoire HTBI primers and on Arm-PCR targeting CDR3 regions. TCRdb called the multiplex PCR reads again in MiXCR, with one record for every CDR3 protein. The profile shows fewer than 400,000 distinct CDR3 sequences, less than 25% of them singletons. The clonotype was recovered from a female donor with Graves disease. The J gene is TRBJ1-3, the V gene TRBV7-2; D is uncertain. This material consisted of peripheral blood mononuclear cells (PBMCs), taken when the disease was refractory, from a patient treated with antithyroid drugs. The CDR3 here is CASSWIERGNTIYF. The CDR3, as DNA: TGTGCCAGCAGCTGGATAGAACGGGGAAACACCATATATTTT.